This entry concerns a single T cell receptor (beta chain). The data were taken from a study of Graves' ophthalmopathy and Graves' hyperthyroidism. RNA transcripts provided the template for amplifying TCR beta CDR3 regions. An opening RT-PCR round employed HTBI primers and preceded a second-round multiplex PCR. TCRdb ran MiXCR on the multiplex PCR reads and lists one entry per CDR3 protein. The table records about 740,000 distinct CDR3 sequences, 40% of them present only once. The clonotype comes from an adult man with Graves' ophthalmopathy. Sequenced input: peripheral blood.

The CDR3 spells CASRPRLARGETQYF. CDR3 nucleotides: TGTGCCAGCCGCCCAAGACTAGCCCGGGGAGAGACCCAGTACTTC. V and J are TRBV11-1 and TRBJ2-5; 7 nucleotides agree with TRBD2. Germline CDR1 SGHAT, CDR2 FQDESV (reference sequence). V was pared by 8 bases and J by 4 bases, with 13 bases of the junction left unmatched. The CDR3 has 15 amino acids.